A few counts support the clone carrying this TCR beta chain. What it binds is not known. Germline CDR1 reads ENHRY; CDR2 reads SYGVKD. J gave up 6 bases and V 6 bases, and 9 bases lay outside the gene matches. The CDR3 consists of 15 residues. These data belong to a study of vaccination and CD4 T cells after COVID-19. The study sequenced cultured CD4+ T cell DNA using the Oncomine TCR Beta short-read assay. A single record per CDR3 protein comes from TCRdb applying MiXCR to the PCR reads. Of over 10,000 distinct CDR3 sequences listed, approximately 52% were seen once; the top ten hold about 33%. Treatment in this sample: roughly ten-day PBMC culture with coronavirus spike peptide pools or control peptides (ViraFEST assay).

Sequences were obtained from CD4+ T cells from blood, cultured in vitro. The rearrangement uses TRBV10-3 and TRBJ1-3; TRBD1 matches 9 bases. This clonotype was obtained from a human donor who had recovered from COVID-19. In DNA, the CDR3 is TGTGCCATCAGGGACCGAGGGACAGGGCAAAACACCATATATTTT. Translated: CAIRDRGTGQNTIYF.